The text below deals with one TCR beta chain. As yet, its antigen is unknown. The data originate from a study of T cell repertoires in cytomegalovirus infection. Study at large: CMV epitopes that were recently identified and HLA-C-restricted were used alongside well-studied HLA-B-restricted ones. Matching HLA type and CMV infection were both indicated by public TCR beta signatures.

MiXCR, run by TCRdb on the reads, gives a single entry per CDR3 protein. The table has some 800,000 distinct CDR3 sequences, about 28% seen once. The CDR3 covers 18 residues. Trimming pared 0 bases from V and 0 bases from J, leaving 14 bases between. Germline V gives CDR1 LGHDT, CDR2 YNNKEL (reference sequence). The chain recombines TRBV3-1 with TRBJ1-4; possible D gene TRBD1, 5 bases. The material sequenced was cultured CD8+ T cells from PBMCs, taken from culture after CMV antigen stimulation. The receptor was isolated from a human donor in good health (CMV status not recorded). Some clones in this sample may be carry-over from other donors' samples. The CDR3 DNA follows: TGTGCCAGCAGCCAAGAAATCGCGACAGATTCAACTAATGAAAAACTGTTTTTT. Amino acids: CASSQEIATDSTNEKLFF.